The source of this T cell receptor (beta chain) is a study of tumor-infiltrating lymphocytes in primary liver carcinoma (dated by TCRdb to the late 2010s). Looking at the study overall: Between late 2015 and March 2016, a handful of patients in China with histopathologically diagnosed primary liver carcinoma had surgical resection. Hepatocellular carcinoma (four) or combined HCC and intrahepatic cholangiocarcinoma (one) was present in the five patients, who were three men and two women aged 30 to 69 years. Tumors of the five patients were stage T1-T3 N0M0 with maximum diameters of roughly 4.2 to 11 cm. Each sample produced about 3.5 to 7.5 million productive TCRbeta reads, and read depth showed no significant difference between tissue types. The study combined TCRbeta repertoire sequencing, expression microarrays and whole-exome sequencing across five regions of each liver tumor, with adjacent normal tissue and blood. A total of about 35 specimens from 5 patients went through TCRbeta repertoire sequencing, namely 25 tumor regions, 5 adjacent noncancerous liver tissues and 5 peripheral blood samples. Repertoires from technical replicates were highly reproducible, with mean shared-clone rates about 0.86 and correlation coefficients above 0.95.

Blood RNA was extracted from unsorted whole blood with TRIzol reagent; germline DNA came from the DNeasy Blood & Tissue kit. At the time of sampling, the patients had chronic HBV infection and had not received any treatment. About 3.7 milliliters of peripheral blood were collected into K2EDTA tubes before surgery. Points on this clonotype: The antigen it recognizes is unknown. Base qualities were left out, and no much larger clone turns up one base away.

Using a constant-region primer and ProtoScript II reverse transcriptase, TCRbeta-specific cDNA was reverse-transcribed from around 520 ng total RNA. TCRbeta libraries were built with three nested multiplex PCR rounds, a slightly modified ARM-PCR procedure. Each of the first two PCR rounds ran for about 10 cycles and used multiplex TRBV1-TRBV30 forward primers together with a Cbeta reverse primer. Sample barcodes and Illumina adapters were attached in a final 25-cycle PCR using Deep VentR polymerase. Before sequencing, amplicons between 200 and 500 bp were purified from gel using a QIAquick gel extraction kit. The TCRbeta amplicons were sequenced with 250-bp paired-end reads on an Illumina HiSeq 2500. The original methods were these. Reads were quality-trimmed with Trimmomatic v0.33, and paired reads were merged with FLASH v1.2.11 to recover full CDR3 sequences. V, D and J germline segments were assigned to the rearranged TCRbeta sequences using MiGEC v1.2.1b. VDJtools v1.0.0 computed clonotype statistics and Shannon-Wiener diversity indices. Except for diversity analysis, only the 250 most abundant clonotypes of each sample were used in subsequent analyses to reduce sampling bias. In-frame beta chains were kept once TCRdb had trimmed the public reads at Q25 with fastp and called clones with MiXCR. Every entry covers one CDR3 protein and lists the most common genes and DNA from its rows. Clone size and V and J calls follow TCRdb, not the original study. The sample has more than 150,000 distinct CDR3 sequences on record, 50% to 75% of them singletons. Clones ranked in the top ten supply around 68% of the sample.

V ends up 0 bases short and J 6 bases short, with an unmatched junction base count of 8. The CDR3 contains 16 residues, cysteine and phenylalanine counted. Only the CDR3 portion is preserved as DNA: 48 bases, with reading frame beginning at the first base. CDR1 and CDR2 (MNHEY, SVGEGT) derive from the germline V gene. Overall results and qualifications from the work: The top 250 clones made up a significantly larger repertoire fraction in tumors than in blood (p = 0.039). The study included only a handful of patients, and the authors note findings should be validated in a larger study. Only the TCR beta chain was sequenced, which likely underestimates true repertoire diversity because unpaired alpha chains were not captured. Consistent with antigen-driven expansion, pairs of tumor regions showed higher repertoire overlap (mean around 36%) than either tumor-adjacent pairs (roughly 17%) or tumor-blood pairs (roughly 14%). Since the samples were bulk and unsorted, there was no way to compare CD4+ and CD8+ T cell repertoires.

The chain is assembled from TRBV6-2 or TRBV6-3 and TRBJ2-7; 10 bases in the junction line up with TRBD2. Sample: peripheral blood. This TCR derives from a man aged 35 to 55 with primary liver carcinoma and hepatitis B virus infection. The DNA sequence reads TGTGCCAGCAGTTACTCTACTCTGGGACTAGCGACCGAGCAGTACTTC. Its translation is CASSYSTLGLATEQYF.